The 23 T cell receptor beta chains below all came from one sample that was sequenced in a study of blood T cell repertoires in COVID-19. Sequenced by immunoSEQ multiplex PCR; TCRdb stores in-frame clones only, minus some. The data contain fewer than 150,000 clones, around 86% of them singletons. Sequencing was done on a sample of peripheral blood. The receptor set was obtained from a woman aged 45 to 65 who had recovered from COVID-19.

This sequence joins TRBV3-1 (or the pseudogene TRBV3-2) and TRBJ1-1; TRBD1 matches at 8 bases. Losses at the gene ends were 1 base for V and 9 bases for J; bases not matched to a gene: 4. The germline CDR1 and CDR2 sequences are LGHDT and YNNKEL (reference sequence). This CDR3 has 13 amino acids. This CDR3 reads CASSQGGQGKAFF. The CDR3 nucleotides are TGTGCCAGCAGCCAAGGCGGACAGGGAAAAGCTTTCTTT.

Here the CDR3 reads CASNLDRAAYGYTF. The CDR3 coding sequence is TGTGCCAGCAATCTGGACAGGGCTGCCTATGGCTACACCTTC. V usage is TRBV2 and J usage is TRBJ1-2; TRBD1 matches 8 bases. Germline loops: CDR1 SNHLY, CDR2 FYNNEI. V lost 7 bases to trimming and J lost 4 bases; unmatched junction nucleotides: 8. The CDR3 loop spans 14 amino acids.

This sequence joins TRBV18 and TRBJ1-1; 10 nucleotides agree with TRBD1. The CDR3 totals 15 residues. Germline assignment: CDR1 KGHSH and CDR2 LQKENI. With V trimmed by 10 bases and J by 4 bases, 12 bases remained unmatched. DNA for the CDR3: TGTGCCACCCTGGGGACAGGGGCGAGTACCACTGAAGCTTTCTTT. Its protein is CATLGTGASTTEAFF.

The chain recombines TRBV12-5 with TRBJ1-1; D is perhaps TRBD1 (6 bases). The CDR3 spans 15 residues. CDR1 is LGHNT, CDR2 FRNRAP, per germline. Trimming removed 6 bases from V and 5 bases from J, with 19 bases in between. The CDR3 loop is CASGPPRGSKTEAFF. CDR3 coding DNA: TGTGCTAGTGGCCCCCCCAGGGGATCGAAGACTGAAGCTTTCTTT. The complete variable domain, with remaining parts taken from reference TRBV12-5 and TRBJ1-1, reads DARVTQTPRHKVTEMGQEVTMRCQPILGHNTVFWYRQTMMQGLELLAYFRNRAPLDDSGMPKDRFSAEMPDATLATLKIQPSEPRDSAVYFCASGPPRGSKTEAFFGQGTRLTVV.

The chain couples TRBV3-1 (or the pseudogene TRBV3-2) to TRBJ2-3; 14 positions match TRBD2. Trimming removed 4 bases from V and 4 bases from J; junction bases left unmatched: 7. The CDR3 is 17 amino acids. Germline CDR1 LGHDT, CDR2 YNNKEL (reference sequence). CDR3 nucleotide sequence: TGTGCCAGCAGCCTTGCGGGACTAGCGGGAGTCCCAGATACGCAGTATTTT. Translating it yields CASSLAGLAGVPDTQYF.

The chain uses TRBV7-2 and TRBJ2-7; weak D call: TRBD1 (5 bases). Per the germline V gene, CDR1 is SGHTA and CDR2 is FQGNSA. CDR3 length equals 14 residues. Trimming cost V 2 bases and J 0 bases, with 8 bases left between them. The CDR3 nucleotides are TGTGCCAGCAGCTTACAGGGTATCTCCTACGAGCAGTACTTC. Translated: CASSLQGISYEQYF.

This chain connects TRBV4-1 to TRBJ1-3, with a weak D call TRBD1 (6 bases). This CDR3 contains 16 residues. Germline loops: CDR1 MGHRA, CDR2 YSYEKL. The germline V and J ends were trimmed by 1 base and 4 bases, with 14 bases remaining between them. Here the CDR3 DNA reads TGCGCCAGCAGCCAAGCCGCGAGGGGGTTGGGAAACACCATATATTTT. Its protein product is CASSQAARGLGNTIYF.

The genes are TRBV7-3 and TRBJ1-2; no reliable D call. Germline CDR1 is SGHTA and CDR2 is FQGTGA. The CDR3 totals 12 residues. Trimming cost V 6 bases and J 4 bases, with 9 bases left between them. As DNA, the CDR3 is TGTGCCAGCAGTAGCGGCGTCTATGGCTACACCTTC. Protein sequence: CASSSGVYGYTF.

The chain has TRBV15 and TRBJ2-5, with 8 bases fitting TRBD2. Trimming removed 4 bases from V and 5 bases from J; junction bases left unmatched: 9. The CDR3 is made up of 15 amino acids. CDR1 and CDR2 from the germline V gene are LNHNV and YYDKDF (reference sequence). The CDR3 DNA sequence: TGTGCCACCAGCAATCAACGGGGGGGCCTGGAGACCCAGTACTTC. It encodes CATSNQRGGLETQYF. Full variable domain (missing parts from reference TRBV15 and TRBJ2-5): DAMVIQNPRYQVTQFGKPVTLSCSQTLNHNVMYWYQQKSSQAPKLLFHYYDKDFNNEADTPDNFQSRRPNTSFCFLDIRSPGLGDTAMYLCATSNQRGGLETQYFGPGTRLLVL.

This clone was seen more than once but under ten times. The chain uses TRBV27 and TRBJ1-6, with unresolved D. Trimming took 3 bases from V and 7 from J, leaving 7 bases between them. The CDR3 covers 13 residues. From germline, CDR1 is MNHEY and CDR2 SMNVEV (reference sequence). Written as DNA, the CDR3 is TGTGCCAGCAGTTTTTCGGTGAATTCACCCCTCCACTTT. Residues: CASSFSVNSPLHF.

The chain combines TRBV7-9 with TRBJ2-1; D is possibly TRBD2 (5 bases). The V gene lost 3 bases and the J gene lost 0 bases, with 12 bases spanning the gap. The CDR3 runs to 16 residues. CDR1 is SEHNR and CDR2 is FQNEAQ in the germline V gene (reference sequence). CDR3 region: CASSLRKLVSYNEQFF. DNA of the CDR3: TGTGCCAGCAGCTTGCGGAAACTAGTCTCCTACAATGAGCAGTTCTTC.

This rearrangement joins TRBV5-6 to TRBJ2-5; 8 nucleotides line up with TRBD2. The CDR3 runs to 17 residues. Germline CDR1 reads SGHDT; CDR2 reads YYEEEE. V lost 1 base, J lost 5 bases, and 13 bases stayed unmatched. CDR3 sequence (DNA): TGTGCCAGCAGCTTGTTCGAATCGGGGGGGTATTTTGAGACCCAGTACTTC. Translated, it gives CASSLFESGGYFETQYF.

This clone was recorded a few times. The rearrangement joins TRBV5-6 to TRBJ1-2; 7 nucleotides match TRBD1. The germline CDR1 and CDR2 sequences are SGHDT and YYEEEE. V gave up 2 bases and J gave up 10 bases; unmatched junction bases: 8. The CDR3 runs 13 residues. This chain's CDR3 is CASSLRTGEIYTF. The CDR3 bases are TGTGCCAGCAGCTTACGGACAGGAGAAATCTACACCTTC.

The CDR3 loop reads CASSYLQGDSYGYTF. The CDR3 bases are TGTGCCAGCAGTTACTTACAGGGGGATAGCTATGGCTACACCTTC. J is TRBJ1-2 and V is TRBV6-5, with 8 nucleotides matching TRBD1. The CDR3 sequence is 15 residues long. CDR1 MNHEY and CDR2 SVGAGI come from the germline V gene. V gave up 1 base and J gave up 4 bases; unmatched junction bases: 5.

This clone appeared a single time. The chain joins TRBV10-3 to TRBJ1-2, with a possible D match to TRBD1 (6 bases). The CDR3 is made up of 15 amino acids. The germline V and J ends were trimmed by 3 bases and 1 base, with 12 bases remaining between them. CDR1 and CDR2 from the germline V gene are ENHRY and SYGVKD. The CDR3 bases are TGTGCCATCAGTGACGGGGGGGCCGGTAACTATGGCTACACCTTC. This translates into CAISDGGAGNYGYTF.

This chain uses TRBV4-1 with TRBJ1-3; the D gene is possibly TRBD1 (6 bases). CDR3 length: 16 amino acids. V was clipped by 4 bases and J by 0 bases, with 13 bases between them. The germline V gene has CDR1 MGHRA and CDR2 YSYEKL. CDR3 bases: TGCGCCAGCAGCCGACGAAGGGGGAACTCTGGAAACACCATATATTTT. The encoded protein is CASSRRRGNSGNTIYF.

The V and J genes are TRBV7-2 and TRBJ2-7, with unresolved D. V shed 4 bases and J shed 0 bases, with 13 bases lying between them. CDR1 SGHTA and CDR2 FQGNSA come from the germline V gene. CDR3 length: 15 residues. CDR3 DNA sequence: TGTGCCAGCAGCTCTTCCGGAGTGGGCTCCTACGAGCAGTACTTC. It is translated as CASSSSGVGSYEQYF.

CDR3: CASSQGGGRRNTGELFF. The CDR3 DNA is TGCGCCAGCAGCCAAGGAGGTGGAAGGCGGAACACCGGGGAGCTGTTTTTT. V is TRBV4-1 and J is TRBJ2-2; D remains ambiguous. The CDR3 has 17 amino acids. Germline-derived CDR1 and CDR2 are MGHRA and YSYEKL. Trimming removed 1 base from V and 1 base from J, with 13 bases in between.

This clone is a singleton in its sample. The chain carries TRBV27 and TRBJ2-1, with D possibly being TRBD2 (7 bases). Germline V gene sequence: CDR1 MNHEY, CDR2 SMNVEV (reference sequence). V was pared by 5 bases and J by 1 base, with 15 bases between. The CDR3 extends over 16 amino acids. This chain's CDR3 is CASSPGRGGSYNEQFF. CDR3 bases: TGTGCCAGCAGTCCAGGTAGGGGGGGGTCCTACAATGAGCAGTTCTTC.

This clone qualifies as medium-sized (0.01 to 0.1%). The V call is TRBV7-6, the J call TRBJ2-7, with a possible D match to TRBD2 (6 bases). This CDR3 comprises 13 residues. Trimming cost V 5 bases and J 3 bases, with 11 bases left between them. Germline V gene lookup returns CDR1 SGHVS and CDR2 FNYEAQ. DNA for the CDR3: TGTGCCAGCAGCGCGGGACCGAACTACGAGCAGTACTTC. Protein product: CASSAGPNYEQYF.

The chain carries TRBV29-1 and TRBJ2-7, with D perhaps TRBD1 (6 bases). This CDR3 contains 11 residues. Germline loops: CDR1 SQVTM, CDR2 ANQGSEA. Between the trimmed V and J ends, which lost 7 bases and 4 bases, there was a span of 11 bases. The CDR3 nucleotides read TGCAGCGGCCGGACAGAATACGAGCAGTACTTC. Its protein product is CSGRTEYEQYF.

The genes are TRBV10-3 and TRBJ1-2, with D possibly being TRBD1 (6 bases). Germline-derived CDR1 and CDR2 are ENHRY and SYGVKD. Trimming stripped 5 bases from V and 8 bases from J, with 18 bases between. The CDR3 totals 14 residues. The CDR3 DNA reads TGTGCCATCAGTCGAGGGGGTCTCTCATGGGGCTACACCTTC. As protein: CAISRGGLSWGYTF.

V is TRBV19 and J is TRBJ1-3, with unresolved D. The CDR3 covers 14 residues. Trimming took off 8 bases at V and 3 bases at J, with 14 bases between the two ends. Germline CDR1 and CDR2: LNHDA and SQIVND (reference sequence). The CDR3 DNA follows: TGTGCCAGTCTTCCCGGGGATCGTGGAAACACCATATATTTT. Protein sequence: CASLPGDRGNTIYF.